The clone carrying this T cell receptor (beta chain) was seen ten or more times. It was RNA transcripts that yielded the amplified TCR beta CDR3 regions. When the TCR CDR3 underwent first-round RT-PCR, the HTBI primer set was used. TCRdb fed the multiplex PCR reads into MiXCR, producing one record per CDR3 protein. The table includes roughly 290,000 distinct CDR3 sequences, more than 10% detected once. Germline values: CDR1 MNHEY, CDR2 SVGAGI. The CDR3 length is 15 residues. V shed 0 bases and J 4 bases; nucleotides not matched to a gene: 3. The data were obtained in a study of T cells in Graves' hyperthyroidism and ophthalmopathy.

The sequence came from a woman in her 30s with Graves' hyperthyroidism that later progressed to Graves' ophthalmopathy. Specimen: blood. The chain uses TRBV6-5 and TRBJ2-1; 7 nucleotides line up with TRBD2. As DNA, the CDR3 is TGTGCCAGCAGTTACTCGGACGGGAGGTACAATGAGCAGTTCTTC. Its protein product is CASSYSDGRYNEQFF.